The TCR beta chain under discussion was sequenced for a study of T-cell memory formation after mild COVID-19. Study context: For the most part, TCR clusters were specific to one donor.

TCRdb ran MiXCR on the 5' RACE reads and lists one entry per CDR3 protein. Among roughly 250,000 distinct CDR3 sequences listed, roughly 15% were seen once. The TCR sequence derives from a man younger than 30 who had mild COVID-19 (a few samples of this study predate the infection). Cell type and time point are not known. Specimen: PBMCs or a T cell subset sorted from them (not recorded which).

The CDR3 here is CASSYSTKSYGYTF. In nucleotides, the CDR3 is TGTGCCAGCAGTTACTCGACAAAGTCTTATGGCTACACCTTC. The J gene is TRBJ1-2, the V gene TRBV6-5; no firm D call. This CDR3 is built from 14 residues. Trimming removed 0 bases from V and 5 bases from J, with 10 bases in between. Germline V gene sequence: CDR1 MNHEY, CDR2 SVGAGI.